This T cell receptor beta chain was sequenced during a study of OX40 agonist ivuxolimab in advanced cancers. Overall study: Hepatocellular carcinoma, melanoma, renal cell or head and neck cancer was diagnosed in the dose-escalation patients.

Germline V CDR1 and CDR2: SGHRS, YFSETQ. V lost 1 base and J 4 bases, leaving 13 bases between the germline ends. The CDR3 extends over 15 amino acids. This clone turned up a few times. As yet, its antigen is unknown. General observations from the study: At doses 0.1 to 3.0 mg/kg, CD4+ and CD8+ clones expanded.

Libraries were prepared by immunoSEQ multiplex PCR; TCRdb keeps only in-frame clonotypes and omits some of them. The sample includes tens of thousands of clones, 85% to 90% of them seen just once. Source: CD4+ or CD8+ T cells sorted from blood, taken in a trial of the OX40 agonist ivuxolimab. The origin of this receptor is an adult with an advanced solid tumor such as melanoma, head and neck, liver or kidney cancer. The rearrangement joins TRBV5-1 to TRBJ2-3; D might be TRBD2 (6 bases). The CDR3 sequence is CASSLLAPGADTQYF. The CDR3 nucleotides read TGCGCCAGCAGCTTGCTCGCTCCGGGGGCAGATACGCAGTATTTT.